This T cell receptor (beta chain) was sequenced for a study of patients and donors after allogeneic stem cell transplantation (dated by TCRdb to 2019 to 2021). Library preparation employed RT-PCR. This sample was sequenced with a NextSeq 550. TCRdb reanalyzed the raw reads on its own, using fastp at Q25 for trimming and MiXCR for clone calling, and kept in-frame beta chains. One record per CDR3 amino acid sequence lists the most common genes and DNA. This sample lists about a million distinct CDR3 sequences; about 20% were detected once. Jointly, the top ten make up roughly 6% of the sample. There are 13 amino acids in the CDR3, from cysteine to phenylalanine inclusive. Just the 39-base CDR3 DNA is kept, in frame starting at base 1. The germline V gene (reference sequence) supplies CDR1 DFQATT and CDR2 SNEGSKA. Clipping removes 6 bases from V and 9 bases from J, with 11 as the unmatched junction base count.

As concerns this clonotype: No cognate antigen has been identified for it. No quality values exist for individual bases; no much larger clone is one base distant.

Sequencing was carried out using blood, either unsorted or a sorted T cell fraction (not recorded which). The receptor chain draws on TRBV20-1 and TRBJ2-7, and TRBD1 matches 10 of the central bases. This TCR came from a human donor who was either an allogeneic HSCT recipient or a stem cell or donor lymphocyte infusion donor (not recorded which). It is not recorded whose cells these are; they may come from a transplant donor. The nucleotides are TGCAGTGCCCGTCCGGGACAGGGGACAGGGCAGTACTTC. The translation is CSARPGQGTGQYF.